This T cell receptor beta chain was identified in a study of early T cells in non-severe SARS-CoV-2 infection. Looked up from germline, CDR1 is SGHAT and CDR2 is FQNNGV. Between the trimmed V and J ends, which lost 8 bases and 3 bases, there was a span of 15 bases. This CDR3 is 14 amino acids long. This clonotype was counted between two and nine times. TCRdb reprocessed the 5' RACE reads with MiXCR, giving one entry per CDR3 protein. Among some 80,000 distinct CDR3 sequences, about an eighth were seen once, and the ten largest hold around 1.5%. The chain is built from TRBV11-2 and TRBJ2-3; TRBD1 is a possible D gene (6 bases). Sample: whole blood. This clonotype was sampled from an adult who was a healthcare worker with PCR-confirmed SARS-CoV-2 infection or an uninfected control (not recorded which). This chain's CDR3 is CASGTSGLTDTQYF. The CDR3 DNA follows: TGTGCCAGCGGGACATCGGGCTTAACAGATACGCAGTATTTT.